The TCR beta chain described here comes from a study of response to subunit inactivated influenza vaccine. Whole-study results and caveats: Authors proposed each seasonal influenza vaccination draws in few new T cells.

This clonotype was seen a handful of times. Its specificity is unknown. TCRdb reanalysed the RT-PCR reads using MiXCR and keeps one entry per CDR3 protein. The table records 500,000 to 550,000 distinct CDR3 sequences, roughly 7.9% of them present only once. The V gene end was trimmed by 4 bases and the J gene end by 1 base; junction bases not matched to a gene: 3. The CDR3 is 15 residues long. Germline-derived CDR1 and CDR2 are LGHNA and YSLEER. J is TRBJ1-4 and V is TRBV4-3; 7 bases line up with TRBD1. The sample consisted of PBMCs from blood, taken less than 30 months after vaccination. The TCR was taken from a man in his fifties or sixties who received an inactivated influenza vaccine. The CDR3 bases are TGCGCCAGCAGCCCCGACAGGGAAACTAATGAAAAACTGTTTTTT. This gives the protein CASSPDRETNEKLFF.